This T cell receptor beta chain is from a study of blood T cells in healthy people across ages. A second PCR of roughly 7 to 11 cycles used a sample-barcoded 5' primer and a J-beta primer mix. MiXCR was run by TCRdb on the 5' RACE reads, yielding one entry per CDR3 protein. This sample has over 1,500,000 distinct CDR3 sequences, with about two fifths found just once. This clonotype has a handful of counts. Its antigen remains unknown. Germline V gene lookup returns CDR1 KGHDR and CDR2 SFDVKD. CDR3 length: 17 residues. Unmatched junction bases numbered 10, after V lost 3 bases and J lost 1 base. General observations from the study: TCR beta diversity correlated strongly with naive T cell percentage. Donor CMV infection status was unknown, possibly confounding age-related changes in expanded clonotypes. Bulk PBMC profiling left naive and antigen-experienced comparisons inconclusive. While age rose, TCR beta diversity per million T cells dropped in a roughly linear way.

This clonotype was sampled from a human donor in good health. Material: blood. The rearrangement uses TRBV24-1 and TRBJ2-5; TRBD2 aligns across 7 bases. In DNA form, the CDR3 reads TGTGCCACCAGTGATGCTAACATTAGCGGGCTCCAAGAGACCCAGTACTTC. This codes for CATSDANISGLQETQYF.